The 32 T cell receptor beta chains reported below all come from one sample, sequenced in a study of blood T cell repertoires in COVID-19. Only in-frame clones appear in the TCRdb table, and some are missing; sequencing was by immunoSEQ multiplex PCR. The sample contains about 270,000 clones, 70% to 90% of which appear only once. The sample was PBMCs or T cells enriched from blood (not recorded which). All receptors come from a woman aged 40 to 50 with acute COVID-19.

The chain recombines TRBV19 with TRBJ1-4; 7 bases map to TRBD1. The CDR3 covers 13 residues. V gave up 10 bases and J gave up 4 bases; unmatched junction bases: 6. Germline V gene data show CDR1 as LNHDA and CDR2 as SQIVND (reference sequence). CDR3: CATRTGLNEKLFF. CDR3 bases: TGTGCCACCCGGACAGGACTTAATGAAAAACTGTTTTTT.

The V gene is TRBV29-1, the J gene TRBJ1-3, with D hard to call. The length of the CDR3 is 13 residues. The ends were cut back, 6 bases at V and 0 bases at J, with 9 bases in the middle. Per germline, CDR1 SQVTM and CDR2 ANQGSEA. The CDR3 coding sequence is TGCAGCGTCGTGGTGAGCTCTGGAAACACCATATATTTT. Translation gives CSVVVSSGNTIYF.

The V and J genes are TRBV5-1 and TRBJ2-5, with 10 bases identical to TRBD1. The length of the CDR3 is 16 residues. Per germline, CDR1 SGHRS and CDR2 YFSETQ. Trimming removed 1 base from V and 7 bases from J; junction bases left unmatched: 10. The CDR3 protein is CASSLTIGQGGRTQYF. The CDR3 bases are TGCGCCAGCAGCTTGACCATAGGACAGGGGGGTAGGACCCAGTACTTC.

The genes are TRBV28 and TRBJ1-4; D unresolved. This CDR3 region has 14 residues. Germline V lookup: CDR1 MDHEN, CDR2 SYDVKM. The V and J ends lost 3 bases and 4 bases respectively, with 9 bases between them. CDR3 region: CASSFGSFNEKLFF. The CDR3 nucleotides read TGTGCCAGCAGTTTTGGGAGTTTTAATGAAAAACTGTTTTTT. The variable domain in full, with the rest retrieved from reference TRBV28 and TRBJ1-4, is DVKVTQSSRYLVKRTGEKVFLECVQDMDHENMFWYRQDPGLGLRLIYFSYDVKMKEKGDIPEGYSVSREKKERFSLILESASTNQTSMYLCASSFGSFNEKLFFGSGTQLSVL.

V is TRBV28 and J is TRBJ1-2; no clear D gene. Germline values: CDR1 MDHEN, CDR2 SYDVKM. Trimming stripped 7 bases from V and 6 bases from J, with 15 bases between. The CDR3 is 13 residues long. Here the CDR3 DNA reads TGTGCCAGCACCTTCCCGGGGAGCAATGGCTACACCTTC. Translating it yields CASTFPGSNGYTF.

V and J are TRBV11-2 and TRBJ2-7; 8 bases map to TRBD2. After removal of 5 bases from V and 3 bases from J, the junction contained 6 bases not matched to a gene. The CDR3 consists of 14 residues. Germline CDR1 SGHAT, CDR2 FQNNGV. The CDR3 loop is CASSPGTSRYEQYF. The CDR3 DNA sequence: TGTGCCAGCAGCCCCGGGACTAGTCGCTACGAGCAGTACTTC.

The V call is TRBV18, the J call TRBJ1-4; D remains ambiguous. The CDR3 has 12 residues. V dropped 5 bases and J dropped 8 bases, with 9 bases sitting between them. The V gene's germline CDR1 is KGHSH and CDR2 LQKENI. CDR3 sequence reads: CASSSVNEKLFF. Written as DNA, the CDR3 is TGTGCCAGCTCATCGGTGAACGAAAAACTGTTTTTT.

CDR3 amino acids: CASSRGTEAFF. In DNA form, the CDR3 reads TGTGCCAGCAGCCGGGGCACTGAAGCTTTCTTT. The rearrangement joins TRBV5-6 to TRBJ1-1; D not certain. CDR1 and CDR2 (germline): SGHDT, YYEEEE. Trimming cost V 4 bases and J 4 bases, with 5 bases left between them. The CDR3 runs to 11 residues.

The genes are TRBV10-3 and TRBJ2-1; unclear D gene. The V end was cut by 4 bases, the J end by 0 bases, with 10 bases between. The length of the CDR3 is 15 residues. Germline V gives CDR1 ENHRY, CDR2 SYGVKD. The chain's CDR3 is CAISAGQTSYNEQFF. In DNA form, the CDR3 reads TGTGCCATCAGTGCGGGTCAGACCTCCTACAATGAGCAGTTCTTC.

V and J are TRBV9 and TRBJ2-1; D is perhaps TRBD2 (7 bases). This CDR3 comprises 17 residues. The V end lost 3 bases, the J end lost 7 bases, and 23 bases lay between the germline ends. Germline assignment: CDR1 SGDLS and CDR2 YYNGEE. The CDR3 is CASSGRGAGGQFNEQFF. In nucleotides, the CDR3 is TGTGCCAGCAGCGGGAGGGGAGCCGGGGGGCAATTTAATGAGCAGTTCTTC.

This chain joins TRBV13 and TRBJ2-7; D uncertain. The germline V and J ends were trimmed by 2 bases and 1 base, with 12 bases remaining between them. This CDR3 region has 15 residues. Germline CDR1 PRHDT, CDR2 FYEKMQ (reference sequence). The CDR3 sequence is CASSLSLLTSYEQYF. The CDR3 DNA follows: TGTGCCAGCAGCTTATCTCTACTGACATCCTACGAGCAGTACTTC.

This clone was recorded a few times. The chain couples TRBV28 to TRBJ1-2; tentatively, D is TRBD1 (5 bases). This CDR3 has 14 residues. With 5 bases removed from V and 4 bases from J, the gap between germline ends came to 14 bases. Germline values: CDR1 MDHEN, CDR2 SYDVKM. The CDR3 loop reads CASSTIQVGYGYTF. The CDR3 DNA is TGTGCCAGCAGTACCATACAGGTTGGCTATGGCTACACCTTC.

The rearrangement uses TRBV5-1 and TRBJ2-1, with D uncertain. Germline loops: CDR1 SGHRS, CDR2 YFSETQ. Trimming left V 4 bases short and J 5 bases short, with 10 bases between. The CDR3 is made up of 13 amino acids. The CDR3 DNA reads TGCGCCAGCAGCGCGGCGGTTGACAATGAGCAGTTCTTC. Translated, it gives CASSAAVDNEQFF.

This clone was observed a single time. The genes are TRBV28 and TRBJ1-2, with unresolved D. This CDR3 contains 12 residues. The germline gives CDR1 MDHEN, CDR2 SYDVKM. Trimming took 6 bases from V and 5 from J, leaving 10 bases between them. The chain's CDR3 is CASSQTRYGYTF. DNA for the CDR3: TGTGCCAGCAGCCAAACGAGGTATGGCTACACCTTC.

The V and J genes are TRBV28 and TRBJ1-3; the D is unclear. The CDR3 length is 15 residues. Trimming pared 9 bases from V and 4 bases from J, leaving 19 bases between. CDR1 MDHEN and CDR2 SYDVKM come from the germline V gene. The DNA for the CDR3 is TGTGCCAGTGTCTCGGGTCGGTGGCAGGGAAACACCATATATTTT. This codes for CASVSGRWQGNTIYF.

The V call is TRBV5-1, the J call TRBJ2-5; 10 positions match TRBD2. Per the germline V gene, CDR1 is SGHRS and CDR2 is YFSETQ. The CDR3 runs to 16 residues. V was clipped by 1 base and J by 1 base; unmatched bases: 4. Here the CDR3 DNA reads TGCGCCAGCAGCTTGTTCGCTAGCGGGGGCCAAGAGACCCAGTACTTC. It translates to CASSLFASGGQETQYF.

V gene TRBV27 combines with J gene TRBJ2-3; TRBD1 is a possible D gene (6 bases). With 4 bases removed from V and 2 bases from J, the gap between germline ends came to 10 bases. Germline values: CDR1 MNHEY, CDR2 SMNVEV (reference sequence). The CDR3 length is 14 residues. The CDR3 region is CASSSDRTTDTQYF. In DNA form, the CDR3 reads TGTGCCAGCAGTTCGGACAGAACCACAGATACGCAGTATTTT.

This clone was seen only a few times. V and J are TRBV11-2 and TRBJ2-7, with D perhaps TRBD1 (6 bases). The germline V gene encodes CDR1 SGHAT and CDR2 FQNNGV. Trimming took off 0 bases at V and 5 bases at J, with 11 bases between the two ends. This CDR3 has 14 amino acids. For the CDR3, the DNA is TGTGCCAGCAGCTTAGACACAGGGTGGGACGAGCAGTACTTC. Protein: CASSLDTGWDEQYF.

The chain recombines TRBV2 with TRBJ2-7, with 9 positions matching TRBD1. CDR1 is SNHLY and CDR2 is FYNNEI in the germline V gene. This CDR3 spans 14 amino acids. J was trimmed by 3 bases and V by 8 bases; bases with no gene match: 8. The CDR3 spells CASGKGQGLYEQYF. CDR3 DNA: TGTGCCAGCGGGAAGGGACAGGGACTCTACGAGCAGTACTTC.

The chain joins TRBV5-1 to TRBJ1-1; weak D call: TRBD1 (5 bases). This CDR3 comprises 14 residues. The V end lost 3 bases, the J end lost 4 bases, and 13 bases lay between the germline ends. The germline V gene has CDR1 SGHRS and CDR2 YFSETQ. The CDR3 region has the DNA TGCGCCAGCAGCTCCCCAGGGAGGAGCACTGAAGCTTTCTTT. Translation: CASSSPGRSTEAFF.

V gene TRBV5-4 combines with J gene TRBJ1-2; the D is unclear. This CDR3 has 13 amino acids. Per the germline V gene, CDR1 is SGHNT and CDR2 is YYREEE (reference sequence). The germline V and J ends were trimmed by 1 base and 10 bases, with 14 bases remaining between them. CDR3 in amino acids: CASSLFAEQPYTF. The CDR3 DNA sequence: TGTGCCAGCAGCTTGTTCGCAGAACAACCCTACACCTTC.

The chain is built from TRBV6-1 and TRBJ1-5; D uncertain. The CDR3 is made up of 16 amino acids. Germline lookup yields CDR1 MNHNS and CDR2 SASEGT. V gave up 2 bases and J gave up 0 bases, with 11 bases separating them. In nucleotides, the CDR3 is TGTGCCAGCAGTGAAATCCCGAGTTATAGCAATCAGCCCCAGCATTTT. Translation: CASSEIPSYSNQPQHF.

This clone was observed once. The V gene is TRBV2, the J gene TRBJ1-4, with D possibly matching TRBD1 (6 bases). With 6 bases removed from V and 5 bases from J, the gap between germline ends came to 19 bases. The germline CDR1 and CDR2 sequences are SNHLY and FYNNEI. This CDR3 region has 16 residues. CDR3 residues: CASSANTGPTNEKLFF. DNA of the CDR3: TGTGCCAGCAGCGCAAATACAGGGCCTACAAATGAAAAACTGTTTTTT.

This sequence joins TRBV5-1 and TRBJ2-2; 8 bases align to TRBD2. This CDR3 contains 15 residues. J lost 6 bases, V lost 4 bases, and 8 bases had no gene match. CDR1 is SGHRS and CDR2 is YFSETQ in the germline V gene. The CDR3 sequence: CASSRQREKAGELFF. As DNA, the CDR3 is TGCGCCAGCAGCCGTCAGCGGGAGAAGGCCGGGGAGCTGTTTTTT.

The table lists this clone with a count of one. The rearrangement uses TRBV7-6 and TRBJ2-1, with D unclear. The CDR3 has 11 residues. Germline V gene sequence: CDR1 SGHVS, CDR2 FNYEAQ. The V end was cut by 6 bases, the J end by 10 bases, with 10 bases between. The CDR3, as DNA: TGTGCCAGCAGGTCTGGCCGCGAGCAGTTCTTC. It translates to CASRSGREQFF.

The V and J genes are TRBV19 and TRBJ1-5; TRBD1 matches at 9 bases. The CDR3 sequence is 12 residues long. Germline V gene data show CDR1 as LNHDA and CDR2 as SQIVND (reference sequence). V lost 9 bases to trimming and J lost 9 bases; unmatched junction nucleotides: 6. DNA of the CDR3: TGTGCCAGCCGGACAGGGGTAAGGCCCCAGCATTTT. Protein product: CASRTGVRPQHF.

This chain links TRBV25-1 with TRBJ1-1, with D possibly matching TRBD1 (6 bases). CDR1 MGHDK and CDR2 SYGVNS come from the germline V gene. The CDR3 spans 15 residues. V was shortened by 2 bases and J by 1 base, with 11 bases between the two germline ends. The DNA of the CDR3 is TGTGCCAGCAGTGAACAGGGGTGGCGGAACACTGAAGCTTTCTTT. Protein: CASSEQGWRNTEAFF.

In its sample, this clone was seen once. The rearrangement uses TRBV3-1 (or the pseudogene TRBV3-2) and TRBJ2-1, with 11 bases matching TRBD1. V lost 4 bases, J lost 1 base, and 6 bases stayed unmatched. Germline V gene sequence: CDR1 LGHDT, CDR2 YNNKEL (reference sequence). The CDR3 spans 17 residues. The CDR3 DNA is TGTGCCAGCAGCCCGGACAGGGGGCGCGTGTCCTACAATGAGCAGTTCTTC. This encodes CASSPDRGRVSYNEQFF.

The chain has TRBV28 and TRBJ2-7, with 8 nucleotides matching TRBD1. V was pared by 6 bases and J by 6 bases, with 13 bases of the junction left unmatched. The CDR3 totals 15 residues. Germline CDR1 and CDR2: MDHEN and SYDVKM. CDR3: CASSSTGTGVIEQYF. CDR3 bases: TGTGCCAGCAGCTCTACCGGGACAGGAGTTATCGAGCAGTACTTC.

The CDR3: CASSDPTGGGEKLFF. The CDR3 nucleotides are TGTGCCAGCAGCGACCCCACAGGGGGTGGTGAAAAACTGTTTTTT. V gene TRBV5-4 combines with J gene TRBJ1-4, with TRBD1 matching over 8 bases. Germline loops: CDR1 SGHNT, CDR2 YYREEE (reference sequence). V was clipped by 4 bases and J by 7 bases; unmatched bases: 9. CDR3 length: 15 residues.

The CDR3 is CASSIGRTSSGNTIYF. In DNA, the CDR3 is TGCGCCAGCAGCATAGGACGGACTAGCTCTGGAAACACCATATATTTT. The V and J genes are TRBV5-1 and TRBJ1-3, with D uncertain. This CDR3 region has 16 residues. Germline V lookup: CDR1 SGHRS, CDR2 YFSETQ. V lost 4 bases to trimming and J lost 0 bases, with 14 bases between them.

This sequence joins TRBV5-1 and TRBJ2-1; 7 bases agree with TRBD2. The V segment lost 4 bases and the J segment 1 base; nucleotides outside the gene matches: 14. Germline lookup yields CDR1 SGHRS and CDR2 YFSETQ. CDR3 size: 18 residues. CDR3 in DNA: TGCGCCAGCAGCCCCTGGTCTAGCGGCCATTCTTCCTACAATGAGCAGTTCTTC. Translating gives CASSPWSSGHSSYNEQFF. The whole variable domain, filled in from reference TRBV5-1 and TRBJ2-1, reads KAGVTQTPRYLIKTRGQQVTLSCSPISGHRSVSWYQQTPGQGLQFLFEYFSETQRNKGNFPGRFSGRQFSNSRSEMNVSTLELGDSALYLCASSPWSSGHSSYNEQFFGPGTRLTVL.